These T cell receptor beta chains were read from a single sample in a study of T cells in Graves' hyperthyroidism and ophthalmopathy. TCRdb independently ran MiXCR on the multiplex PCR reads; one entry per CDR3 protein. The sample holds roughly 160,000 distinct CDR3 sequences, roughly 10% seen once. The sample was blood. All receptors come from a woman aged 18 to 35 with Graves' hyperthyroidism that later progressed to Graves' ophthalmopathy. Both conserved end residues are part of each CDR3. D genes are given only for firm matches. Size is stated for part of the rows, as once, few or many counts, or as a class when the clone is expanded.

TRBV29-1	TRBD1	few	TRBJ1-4	TGCAGCGTTGAAGATGGGGCAGGGGGAGGTGAAAAACTGTTTTTT	CSVEDGAGGGEKLFF
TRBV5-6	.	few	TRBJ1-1	TGTGCCAGCTCGGCCGAGATGGACACTGAAGCTTTCTTT	CASSAEMDTEAFF
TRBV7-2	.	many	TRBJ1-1	TGTGCCAGCAGCTTCCGGGCCGAAGCTTTCTTT	CASSFRAEAFF
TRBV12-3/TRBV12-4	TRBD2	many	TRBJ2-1	TGTGCCAGCAGTCCTCGAGGGCGGGAGTTCGGTGAGCAGTTCTTC	CASSPRGREFGEQFF
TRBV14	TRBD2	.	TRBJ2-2	TGTGCCAGCAGCCAACCATGGACTAGCGGGGTCGGTTGGACCGGGGAGCTGTTTTTT	CASSQPWTSGVGWTGELFF
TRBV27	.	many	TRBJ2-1	TGTGCCAGCAGTTTCGGGGGCTCCTACAATGAGCAGTTCTTC	CASSFGGSYNEQFF
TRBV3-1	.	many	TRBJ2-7	TGTGCCAGCAGCCAAGAGCGAAGCTACGAGCAGTACTTC	CASSQERSYEQYF
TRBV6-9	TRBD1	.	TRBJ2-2	TGTGCCAGCAGTTACCTTGCAGGGGGCGAAAAGAACACCGGGGAGCCGTTTTTT	CASSYLAGGEKNTGEPFF
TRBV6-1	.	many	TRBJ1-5	TGTGCCAGCAGTTACGAAAATAGCAATCAGCCCCAGCATTTT	CASSYENSNQPQHF
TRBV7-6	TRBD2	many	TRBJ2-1	TGTGCCAGCAGCTTAAGAGGGACTACTTACAATGAGCAGTTCTTC	CASSLRGTTYNEQFF
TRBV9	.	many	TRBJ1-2	TGTGCCAGCAGCGTGCAACAGTACTATGGCTACACCTTC	CASSVQQYYGYTF
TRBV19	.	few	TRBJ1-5	TGTGCCAGTAGTATCCTATATAGCAATCAGCCCCAGCATTTT	CASSILYSNQPQHF
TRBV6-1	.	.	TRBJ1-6	TGTGCCAGCAGTGAAGTCGAGGTCTCACCCCTCCACTTT	CASSEVEVSPLHF
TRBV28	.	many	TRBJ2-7	TGTGCCAGCAGCGACACGATGACCTACGAGCAGTACTTC	CASSDTMTYEQYF
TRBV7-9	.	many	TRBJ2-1	TGTGCCAGCAGTCCATCTACTGGGAGCTCCTACAATGAGCAGTTCTTC	CASSPSTGSSYNEQFF
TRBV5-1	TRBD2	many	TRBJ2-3	TGCGCCAGCAGCCGGAAGACTAGCGAGACCTTCACAGATACGCAGTATTTT	CASSRKTSETFTDTQYF
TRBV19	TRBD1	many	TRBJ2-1	TGTGCCAGTAGGGACCTAGGCGGACAGGGGAATAATGAGCAGTTCTTC	CASRDLGGQGNNEQFF
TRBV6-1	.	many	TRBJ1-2	TGTGCCAGCAGCTTGACAGCCAGGGGCGATGGCTACACCTTC	CASSLTARGDGYTF
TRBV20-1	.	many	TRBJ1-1	TGCAGTGCTAGAGATCCCGGGAACACTGAAGCTTTCTTT	CSARDPGNTEAFF
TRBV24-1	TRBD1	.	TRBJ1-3	TGTGCCACCAGTGCACAGGGGGGAAACACCATATATTTT	CATSAQGGNTIYF
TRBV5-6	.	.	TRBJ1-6	TGTGCCAGCAGCTTGGTCGGCAGGGATGATTCACCCCTCCACTTT	CASSLVGRDDSPLHF
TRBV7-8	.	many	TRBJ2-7	TGTGCCAGCAGCTTAAGGGTTTGGAGCGAGCAGTACTTC	CASSLRVWSEQYF
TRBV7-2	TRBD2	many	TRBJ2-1	TGTGCCAGCAGCTTATCTCTAGCGGCACTATACAATGAGCAGTTCTTC	CASSLSLAALYNEQFF
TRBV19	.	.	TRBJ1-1	TGTGCCAGTAGTATAACCCGGGGGATAGCTGAAGCTTTCTTT	CASSITRGIAEAFF
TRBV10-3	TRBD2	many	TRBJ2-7	TGTGCCATCAGTGACCCCCGGGGACTAGCGGGAGACGAGCAGTACTTC	CAISDPRGLAGDEQYF
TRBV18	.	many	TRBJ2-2	TGTGCCAGCTCAGAAGGCAGGGACGGGAGAACCGGGGAGCTGTTTTTT	CASSEGRDGRTGELFF
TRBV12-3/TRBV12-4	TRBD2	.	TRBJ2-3	TGTGCCAGCACCCCTGGGACTAAAATGAATACGCAGTATTTT	CASTPGTKMNTQYF
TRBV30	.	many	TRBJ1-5	TGTGCCTGGGGGGGAGGGGGCAATCAGCCCCAGCATTTT	CAWGGGGNQPQHF
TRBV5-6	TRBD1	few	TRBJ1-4	TGTGCCAGCAGCCGTACCGGGACAGGGGGCAAAAATAATGAAAAACTGTTTTTT	CASSRTGTGGKNNEKLFF
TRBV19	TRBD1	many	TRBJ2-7	TGTGCCAGTAGTATCGACAGGGACGAGCAGTACTTC	CASSIDRDEQYF
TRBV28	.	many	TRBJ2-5	TGTGCCAGCAGTCGAGACAGAAGACAAGAGACCCAGTACTTC	CASSRDRRQETQYF
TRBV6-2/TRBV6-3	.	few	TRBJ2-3	TGTGCCAGCAGTTACTCGTCGCCTAGCTCTTCAGATACGCAGTATTTT	CASSYSSPSSSDTQYF
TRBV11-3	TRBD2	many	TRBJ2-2	TGTGCCAGCAGCTGGGGGGGAACTAGATCCACCGGGGAGCTGTTTTTT	CASSWGGTRSTGELFF
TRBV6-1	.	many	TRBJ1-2	TGTGCCAGCAGAAAACCGAGCCAAAAGGATGGCTACACCTTC	CASRKPSQKDGYTF
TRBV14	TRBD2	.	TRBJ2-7	TGTGCCAGCAGCCCGATTAGCGGGAGATTTTACGAGCAGTACTTC	CASSPISGRFYEQYF
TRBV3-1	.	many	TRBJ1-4	TGTGCCAGCAGCCACGGTTCTGAAAAACTGTTTTTT	CASSHGSEKLFF
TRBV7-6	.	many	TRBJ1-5	TGTGCCAGCAGCTTGAACAGCAATCAGCCCCAGCATTTT	CASSLNSNQPQHF
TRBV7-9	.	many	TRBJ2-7	TGTGCCAGCAGCTTAGGACAGTTCTACGAGCAGTACTTC	CASSLGQFYEQYF
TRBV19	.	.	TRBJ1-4	TGTGCCAGTAGTATAACTGGGATAGGATATGAAAAACTGTTTTTT	CASSITGIGYEKLFF
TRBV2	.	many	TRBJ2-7	TGTGCCAGCAGTGACCCCCCCCTACCCGAGCAGTACTTC	CASSDPPLPEQYF
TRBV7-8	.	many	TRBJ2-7	TGTGCCAGCAGCTTAGCGCCGGAATACGAGCAGTACTTC	CASSLAPEYEQYF
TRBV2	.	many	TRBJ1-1	TGTGCCAGCAGATACAGCCAGAACACTGAAGCTTTCTTT	CASRYSQNTEAFF
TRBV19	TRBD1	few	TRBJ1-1	TGTGCCAGTAGTGTGAGGGGGCTGGGGAACACTGAAGCTTTCTTT	CASSVRGLGNTEAFF
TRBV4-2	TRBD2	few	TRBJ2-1	TGTGCCAGCAGCCAAGTCCGCGGGATGAGCGGGAAGAGCTCCTACAATGAGCAGTTCTTC	CASSQVRGMSGKSSYNEQFF
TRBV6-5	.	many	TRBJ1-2	TGTGCCAGCAGTTACTCGGGCTTCTACTACACCTTC	CASSYSGFYYTF
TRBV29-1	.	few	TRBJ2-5	TGCAGCGTTGAATCTTGGGAACAGGGCCGGGAGACCCAGTACTTC	CSVESWEQGRETQYF
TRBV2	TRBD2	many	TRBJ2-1	TGTGCCAGCAGTTCCAGGACTAGCGGGCGAAGACAGTTCTTC	CASSSRTSGRRQFF
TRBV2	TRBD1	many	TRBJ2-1	TGTGCCAGCAGTGTGACAGGGGTAGCCTACAATGAGCAGTTCTTC	CASSVTGVAYNEQFF
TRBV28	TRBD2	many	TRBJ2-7	TGTGCCAGCAGTCCGGCGGGGACTAGCGGGGTCCACGAGCAGTACTTC	CASSPAGTSGVHEQYF
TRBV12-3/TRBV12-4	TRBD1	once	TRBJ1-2	TGTGCCAGCAGTTCAGGGGGCCGGGGCTACACCTTC	CASSSGGRGYTF
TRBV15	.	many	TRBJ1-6	TGTGCCACTGGAGCGTGGAATTCACCCCTCCACTTT	CATGAWNSPLHF
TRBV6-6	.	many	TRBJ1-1	TGTGCCAGCAGTTACGAGGGATTTCCGATGAACACTGAAGCTTTCTTT	CASSYEGFPMNTEAFF
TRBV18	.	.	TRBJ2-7	TGTGCCAGCTCACCACGAGTCCACGAGCAGTACTTC	CASSPRVHEQYF
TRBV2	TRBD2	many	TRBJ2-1	TGTGCCAGCAATCTGGGTACTAGCGGGACTGAGCAGTTCTTC	CASNLGTSGTEQFF
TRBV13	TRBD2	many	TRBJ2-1	TGTGCCAGCAGCCCCCCGGGAGGGAGCTCCTACAATGAGCAGTTCTTC	CASSPPGGSSYNEQFF